This T cell receptor (beta chain) was observed in a study of cytomegalovirus exposure and HLA in healthy donors (dated by TCRdb to 2016 to 2017). Turning to the overall study: In an earlier analysis of roughly 590 of the donors, under 300 Gb of sequence data and just under 120 million unique TCR beta sequences from roughly 200 million T cells were reported. An early release that covered fewer than 750 HLA-typed donors contained about 300 gigabases of sequencing data and tens of millions of unique TCR sequences. Of the roughly 400 genotyped donors, approximately 80% fell in the genetic ancestry cluster associated with self-reported Caucasian donors. The study aimed to test whether cataloging public T cell receptors could reveal signatures of past pathogen exposure. The study used immunosequencing to profile the T cell repertoires of several hundred subjects and linked those repertoires to cytomegalovirus serostatus. Along with the approximately 620-subject first cohort, a separate validation cohort of 120 different subjects was used. High-throughput TCR immunosequencing, statistical association of individual TCRs with disease status, and machine learning were combined to predict cytomegalovirus infection status. A later analysis re-examined previously published TCR beta repertoires from around 670 donors and added high-resolution HLA genotyping to investigate patterns of TCR occurrence. Rather than drawing on any new phenotypic data, the later analysis identified candidate immune exposures from TCR beta sequences and the way those sequences occurred across donors. An earlier analysis of 500 to 750 of the donors applied high-throughput TCR beta sequencing to assess whether each TCR beta V gene segment acted as functional or pseudogenic. Donor age, sex, ethnicity and CMV serostatus were compiled together with the repertoire data. Genome-wide SNP genotypes for about 60% of the roughly 700 donors were used in a later genetic analysis, which treated that subset as a discovery cohort. All discovery cohort repertoires had been generated on a single sequencing platform. Both class I and class II loci were covered by HLA typing, at four-digit resolution. The number of typed donors differed by locus: about 620-640 for A, B, C, DRB1 and DQB1; 500 to 550 for DQA1; around 580 for DPA1; and 450 to 480 for DPB1. A few DR-DQ haplotypes were handled as single units for association and clustering because linkage in the cohort was strong. On average, roughly 240,000 unique TCR beta nucleotide sequences were sequenced per donor among 300 to 500 genotyped donors of the cohort, with around 19% of those sequences being non-productive.

As to this clone: Its antigen is still unknown. The input lacks base qualities; no much larger clone sits a single base away.

What the study reported, not specific to this receptor: An earlier analysis of roughly 570 of the donors showed that most TCR beta V segments appeared in productive rearrangements either about 87% or about 30% of the time, which broadly matched IMGT annotations. Linkage disequilibrium might explain the correlated functional status among segregating V segments, but an unknown experimental factor could not be ruled out. Because HLA typing was unavailable for some donors at each locus, only the typed subset was used in association tests. This cohort had only TCR beta chains sequenced, and the lack of alpha or paired-chain data limited which features could be detected. According to a later analysis, most CMV-associated TCR beta chains appeared to be HLA-restricted, and the HLA associations seemed to be driven largely by CMV exposure. Some IMGT-functional V segments, including TRBV6-2 and TRBV6-3, could not be distinguished by the 87-base-pair reads and were therefore excluded. While some public TCRs were present in many individuals, most TCR sequences turned up only very rarely across donors. Presence/absence analyses assumed roughly uniform sequencing depth across donors, an assumption that may not hold. A total of fewer than 200 TCR beta chains were listed by the study as associated with cytomegalovirus. In a later genetic analysis, fewer N-insertions in productive TCRs were reported among donors in an Asian-associated ancestry cluster than the roughly 700-donor mean. Cytomegalovirus status was reported to be diagnosed by the classifier with high specificity and sensitivity in both the original and validation cohorts. Because counts were too low, approximately 15 rarely observed V segments, including chromosome 9 orphons, were excluded from the earlier analysis of 587 of the donors. In a later analysis, the rate of TCR association differed among HLA loci, with DRB1 alleles having the most associated TCRs and HLA-C alleles having the fewest. The only immune exposure information available for the cohort was CMV serostatus. Strong co-occurrence of HLA alleles, especially DR and DQ, made assigning TCR associations to individual alleles difficult. At a false discovery rate of 0.05, a later analysis linked 16,000 or so TCR beta sequences to specific HLA alleles. Several of the top co-occurrence clusters appeared to be linked to parvovirus B19, influenza, CMV and Epstein-Barr virus, according to a later analysis. The authors suggested that the approach could potentially be generalized to other disease states and immunological phenotypes. In vitro tests confirmed that three of the cytomegalovirus-associated TCR beta chains recognize cytomegalovirus antigens. In a later analysis, HLA-associated TCR beta chains showed more clonal expansion and lower generation probabilities than non-associated chains that were equally common. In a later genetic analysis, a missense DCLRE1C variant was associated with V-gene and J-gene trimming of TCR beta chains, and the association was replicated in an independent cohort. The sequencing pipeline was judged likely to have produced a cluster of highly shared sequence variants as a technical artifact. A further reported finding was that TCR beta sequences accurately predicted the HLA-A and HLA-B alleles for most subjects in the first cohort.

The cohort comprised some 730 healthy bone marrow donors. At the time of sampling, all cohort members were nominally healthy, though unrecorded immune exposures were likely present. The donor was CMV seronegative and belonged to the group of approximately 320 seronegative cohort members. A peripheral blood sample was provided by each donor, and peripheral blood mononuclear cells were used for TCR beta sequencing. The Qiagen DNeasy Blood Extraction Kit was used to extract genomic DNA from the blood cell samples. V is clipped by 3 bases and J by 8 bases, and the sequence between their germline boundaries is 13 bases long. Spanning cysteine to phenylalanine, the CDR3 consists of 13 amino acids. Just CDR3 DNA is preserved here, 39 bases in frame from base 1. Looking up the germline V gene (reference sequence) yields CDR1 LNHNV and CDR2 YYDKDF. The library was prepared using the immunoSEQ multiplex PCR assay. A mixture of 60 forward primers for TCR Vbeta segments and 13 reverse primers for TCR Jbeta segments was used in the multiplex PCR. Amplification of the CDR3 region of rearranged TCR beta genes was performed with a multiplex PCR assay on genomic DNA. The Illumina HiSeq System was used to sequence the amplified TCR beta libraries as 87-base-pair reads. Regarding the original processing steps: Across the 640 or so repertoires, a later analysis counted tens of millions of unique TCR beta chains, some 11 million of which were shared by at least two donors. To remove PCR and sequencing errors, raw reads were error-corrected and collapsed into unique sequences using a nearest-neighbor algorithm that merged closely related sequences. Alignment of CDR3 sequences to IMGT reference sequences was used to assign V, D and J gene segments. Each retained sequence needed at least a six-nucleotide match to both a V gene segment and a J gene segment. A rearrangement counted as productive if the CDR3 had no stop codons and remained in frame with V and J, and every other rearrangement counted as non-productive. CDR3 was defined according to IMGT convention as the region running from the second conserved V-encoded cysteine to the conserved J-encoded phenylalanine. The earlier analysis of roughly 590 of the donors excluded sequences that lacked an unambiguous match to a single V gene segment. An earlier analysis of several hundred of the donors called V segments functional above 56.7% productive rearrangements and segregating when the between-donor standard deviation exceeded 5%. To diagnose cytomegalovirus status from the catalog of TCR beta chain sequences, a statistical classification framework was built. In a later analysis, TCR nucleotide sequences were compared against IMGT/GENE-DB human TR gene sequences so that V and J genes could be assigned. Using the TCRdist pipeline, a later analysis assigned CDR3 sequences along with most-parsimonious VDJ recombination scenarios. In a later analysis, each TCR beta chain was defined by its CDR3 amino acid sequence together with its V-gene family, and reads without a unique V-gene family were excluded. To address suspected cross-contamination and a sequencing artifact, a later analysis removed 550 to 750 highly shared, low-generation-probability nucleotide sequences. A later analysis calculated a clonal expansion index for each public chain from normalized within-repertoire ranks of inferred template counts. A later analysis computed generation probabilities with a VDJ recombination model fitted to out-of-frame rearrangements, and checked the results against IGoR. A later analysis scored TCR-TCR, TCR-HLA and TCR-CMV co-occurrence with hypergeometric tests, applying a repertoire-size bias correction to TCR pairs. False discovery rates were estimated in a later analysis by permuting HLA or CMV assignments 20 times. In a later analysis, co-occurring TCRs were grouped using DBSCAN, with TCRdist sequence similarity added in when clustering inside HLA-allele-positive subsets. Repertoires with fewer than 30,000 or more than 120,000 public chains were left out of co-occurrence clustering, as were a few repertoires with anomalous nucleotide sharing. TCRdb took over this immuneACCESS table, retaining in-frame rearrangements with V and J assigned. Such tables are incomplete; in checked studies, under half of the missing clones stem from an unresolved V gene, and the remainder is unexplained. V and J calls and clone size are copied from that table; D and trimming were computed from the DNA. In this sample the table shows approximately 150,000 clones, about 80% of which occur a single time. About 1.4% of the sample is held by the ten biggest clonotypes.

The sample was PBMCs. This TCR came from a man between 35 and 55 years old in good health and CMV-seronegative. The chain joins TRBV15 to TRBJ1-2; the D gene cannot be resolved reliably. CDR3 reads: CATSSREQEGYTF. The nucleotide sequence reads TGTGCCACCAGCAGCCGTGAGCAGGAAGGCTACACCTTC. Supplemented by the reference TRBV15 and TRBJ1-2 proteins around the CDR3, the complete variable domain is DAMVIQNPRYQVTQFGKPVTLSCSQTLNHNVMYWYQQKSSQAPKLLFHYYDKDFNNEADTPDNFQSRRPNTSFCFLDIRSPGLGDTAMYLCATSSREQEGYTFGSGTRLTVV.